A selection of T cell receptor beta chains follows, all from one sample in a study of a mutant IDH1 vaccine in newly diagnosed glioma. Some clones are missing from TCRdb's copy, which holds only in-frame ones; the method was immunoSEQ multiplex PCR. The data contain around 54,000 clones, about nine tenths of them singletons. No antigen is known for these receptors. This material consisted of PBMCs, taken from a glioma patient whose treatment included an IDH1 peptide vaccine. All receptors come from a man aged 40-50 years with glioma. CDR3s include the opening cysteine and the closing phenylalanine or tryptophan. A D gene is named only where the DNA matches it firmly. Clone size is stated in some rows and not others, as once, few, many or a class when expanded.

clone size	D gene	V gene	J gene	CDR3 length	CDR3 protein	CDR3 DNA
-	-	TRBV20-1	TRBJ1-2	11	CSATQNYGYTF	TGCAGTGCTACGCAGAACTATGGCTACACCTTC
-	-	TRBV15	TRBJ1-3	14	CATSRAHSGNTIYF	TGTGCCACCAGCAGAGCGCACTCTGGAAACACCATATATTTT
-	-	TRBV18	TRBJ2-1	12	CATLGGGNEQFF	TGTGCCACCCTGGGGGGAGGCAATGAGCAGTTCTTC
-	TRBD1	TRBV9	TRBJ2-7	16	CASSESPGQGLYEQYF	TGTGCCAGCAGCGAGAGCCCGGGACAGGGCCTCTACGAGCAGTACTTC
-	TRBD1	TRBV4-1	TRBJ1-5	14	CASSPDRVGQPQHF	TGCGCCAGCAGCCCGGACAGGGTCGGGCAGCCCCAGCATTTT
-	-	TRBV11-1	TRBJ1-2	14	CASSPLTNDYGYTF	TGTGCCAGCAGCCCCCTCACGAATGACTATGGCTACACCTTC
few	-	TRBV18	TRBJ2-1	15	CASSPRDTPLNEQFF	TGTGCCAGCTCACCTCGGGACACTCCGCTCAATGAGCAGTTCTTC
-	-	TRBV6-5	TRBJ1-2	16	CASSYSFRGSESGYTF	TGTGCCAGCAGTTACTCGTTTAGAGGGTCAGAGAGTGGCTACACCTTC
-	-	TRBV2	TRBJ2-5	14	CASRERGVEETQYF	TGTGCCAGCAGAGAGAGAGGGGTGGAGGAGACCCAGTACTTC
-	TRBD2	TRBV5-6	TRBJ2-7	17	CASSLPASGSHPGEQYF	TGTGCCAGCAGTCTTCCGGCTAGCGGGAGCCATCCGGGGGAGCAGTACTTC
-	TRBD2	TRBV4-1	TRBJ2-7	17	CASSQKLREPPSYEQYF	TGCGCCAGCAGCCAAAAATTGCGGGAGCCGCCCTCCTACGAGCAGTACTTC
-	TRBD1	TRBV7-3	TRBJ2-5	14	CASSLSGGQETQYF	TGTGCCAGCAGCTTATCAGGGGGACAAGAGACCCAGTACTTC
-	-	TRBV27	TRBJ1-1	15	CASSLAFGRATEAFF	TGTGCCAGCAGTTTAGCTTTCGGGCGGGCCACTGAAGCTTTCTTT
once	TRBD1	TRBV6-1	TRBJ2-4	14	CASSTGQGANIQYF	TGTGCCAGCAGTACGGGACAGGGGGCGAACATTCAGTACTTC
-	-	TRBV10-3	TRBJ2-7	11	CATRDSYEQYF	TGTGCCACCCGAGACTCCTACGAGCAGTACTTC
-	-	TRBV5-4	TRBJ2-1	11	CASSSAISQFF	TGTGCCAGCAGCTCCGCTATTTCGCAGTTCTTC
-	TRBD2	TRBV6-5	TRBJ2-5	14	CASSYFAGEETQYF	TGTGCCAGCAGTTATTTTGCGGGAGAAGAGACCCAGTACTTC
-	TRBD1	TRBV25-1	TRBJ1-5	13	CASGDRAGQPQHF	TGTGCCAGCGGGGACAGGGCGGGTCAGCCCCAGCATTTT
-	TRBD1	TRBV6-6	TRBJ1-5	15	CASSYRGQGNQPQHF	TGTGCCAGCAGTTACCGAGGACAGGGCAATCAGCCCCAGCATTTT
-	-	TRBV20-1	TRBJ2-5	11	CSARSERTQYF	TGCAGTGCTAGAAGCGAAAGGACCCAGTACTTC
-	TRBD1	TRBV7-2	TRBJ2-7	12	CASSLGGQGKDF	TGTGCCAGCAGCTTAGGAGGACAGGGGAAAGACTTC
-	TRBD2	TRBV6-1	TRBJ2-7	18	CASSGPPGLAARSYEQYF	TGTGCCAGCAGTGGACCTCCGGGACTAGCGGCACGCTCCTACGAGCAGTACTTC
-	-	TRBV29-1	TRBJ2-2	15	CSAPKGGGYTGELFF	TGCAGCGCCCCGAAGGGGGGGGGTTACACCGGGGAGCTGTTTTTT
-	-	TRBV7-9	TRBJ2-7	11	CASSSADEQYF	TGTGCCAGCAGCTCTGCAGACGAGCAGTACTTC